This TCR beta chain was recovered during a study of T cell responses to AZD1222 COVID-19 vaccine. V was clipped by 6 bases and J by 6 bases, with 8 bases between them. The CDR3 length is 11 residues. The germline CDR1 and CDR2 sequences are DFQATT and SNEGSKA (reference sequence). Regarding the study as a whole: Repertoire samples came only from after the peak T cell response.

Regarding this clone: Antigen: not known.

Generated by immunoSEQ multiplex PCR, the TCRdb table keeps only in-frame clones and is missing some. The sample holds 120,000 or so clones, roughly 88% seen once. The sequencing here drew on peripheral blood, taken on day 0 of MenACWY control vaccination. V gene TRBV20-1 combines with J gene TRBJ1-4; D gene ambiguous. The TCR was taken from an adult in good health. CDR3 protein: CSATFDEKLFF. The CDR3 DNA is TGCAGTGCCACTTTTGATGAAAAACTGTTTTTT.